Listed below are T cell receptor beta chains from one sample, sequenced in a study of blood T cell repertoires in COVID-19. TCRdb's table, derived via immunoSEQ multiplex PCR, lists solely in-frame clones and lacks some. This sample carries about 400,000 clones, 88% of them seen once, and the ten largest clones take about 2.1%. The sample was PBMCs or T cells enriched from blood (not recorded which). The source of these receptors is a woman in her forties with acute COVID-19. Each CDR3 is given with its conserved first and last residue. The D gene is left open where the match is weak. Some rows mark clone size as missing; the rest say once, few, many or name a class of expanded clone.

v_call	clone_size	j_call	d_call	cdr3_aa	cdr3_nt
TRBV3-1/TRBV3-2	-	TRBJ2-6	TRBD1	CASSLDRSSGANVLTF	TGTGCCAGCAGCCTGGACAGGTCCTCTGGGGCCAACGTCCTGACTTTC
TRBV9	-	TRBJ2-1	-	CASSVAQGYGANEQFF	TGTGCCAGCAGCGTAGCTCAGGGGTATGGGGCCAATGAGCAGTTCTTC
TRBV6-5	once	TRBJ2-1	TRBD1	CASRRRQGGYNEQFF	TGTGCCAGCAGGAGGAGACAGGGGGGGTACAATGAGCAGTTCTTC
TRBV19	-	TRBJ1-1	-	CASTLSPFSTGKRAEAFF	TGTGCCAGTACTTTAAGTCCCTTTTCGACAGGAAAGAGGGCTGAAGCTTTCTTT
TRBV5-5	-	TRBJ1-4	TRBD1	CASSFGGTASYEKLFF	TGTGCCAGCAGCTTTGGAGGGACAGCTTCTTATGAAAAACTGTTTTTT
TRBV2	-	TRBJ1-6	TRBD1	CASSVVRDRPSYNSPLHF	TGTGCCAGCAGTGTCGTTCGGGACAGGCCTTCTTATAATTCACCCCTCCACTTT
TRBV2	-	TRBJ1-5	TRBD1	CASGDRPNQPQHF	TGTGCCAGCGGGGACAGACCGAATCAGCCCCAGCATTTT
TRBV6-4	-	TRBJ2-1	TRBD2	CASSQTSGVREQFF	TGTGCCAGCAGCCAGACTAGCGGGGTGCGTGAGCAGTTCTTC
TRBV6-1	-	TRBJ2-7	-	CASSDRPAGEYEQYF	TGTGCCAGCAGTGATCGCCCCGCTGGAGAATACGAGCAGTACTTC
TRBV4-1	-	TRBJ2-1	-	CASSHLTVGTDEQFF	TGCGCCAGCAGCCATTTGACAGTAGGTACTGATGAGCAGTTCTTC
TRBV12-3/TRBV12-4	once	TRBJ1-4	-	CASSAPGFGLFF	TGTGCCAGCAGTGCTCCTGGTTTCGGACTGTTTTTT
TRBV29-1	-	TRBJ1-2	TRBD1	CSVVFQGAGGYTF	TGCAGCGTTGTGTTCCAGGGGGCGGGTGGCTACACCTTC
TRBV29-1	-	TRBJ1-1	-	CSVEDNEDGAFF	TGCAGCGTTGAAGATAATGAGGATGGGGCTTTCTTT
TRBV11-2	-	TRBJ2-5	TRBD1	CASSLGQGFGETQYF	TGTGCCAGCAGTTTGGGACAGGGGTTCGGGGAGACCCAGTACTTC
TRBV24-1	-	TRBJ1-4	-	CATSDRGATNEKLFF	TGTGCCACCAGTGATCGAGGAGCAACTAATGAAAAACTGTTTTTT
TRBV30	-	TRBJ1-6	-	CAWSQSGNSPLHF	TGTGCCTGGAGCCAATCAGGGAATTCACCCCTCCACTTT
TRBV18	-	TRBJ2-1	TRBD2	CASSPLGPSGVGNEQFF	TGTGCCAGCTCACCACTGGGCCCTAGCGGGGTCGGGAATGAGCAGTTCTTC
TRBV15	-	TRBJ2-5	TRBD2	CATSRDATLAGVRETQYF	TGTGCCACCAGCAGAGATGCCACTCTAGCGGGGGTCCGGGAGACCCAGTACTTC
TRBV7-8	-	TRBJ1-1	TRBD1	CASSSGTGILGTEAFF	TGTGCCAGCAGCTCCGGGACAGGGATTCTCGGCACTGAAGCTTTCTTT
TRBV10-3	-	TRBJ1-5	-	CAISESYYSNQPQHF	TGTGCCATCAGTGAGTCCTATTATAGCAATCAGCCCCAGCATTTT
TRBV3-1/TRBV3-2	-	TRBJ1-6	-	CASSRSGTFSFDSPLHF	TGTGCCAGCAGCCGATCCGGGACATTCTCCTTCGATTCACCCCTCCACTTT
TRBV4-1	once	TRBJ1-5	-	CASSLDTHLAQHF	TGCGCCTCCAGTTTGGATACCCATCTAGCCCAGCATTTT
TRBV12-3/TRBV12-4	-	TRBJ1-2	TRBD1	CASSLDRGYGYTF	TGTGCCAGCAGTTTAGACAGGGGCTATGGCTACACCTTC
TRBV7-9	-	TRBJ2-3	-	CASSEASTDTQYF	TGTGCCAGCAGCGAAGCTAGCACAGATACGCAGTATTTT
TRBV11-2	-	TRBJ1-3	-	CASSPGIAGNTIYF	TGTGCCAGCAGCCCCGGGATAGCTGGAAACACCATATATTTT
TRBV3-1/TRBV3-2	-	TRBJ2-3	-	CASSQDLALPVVTQYF	TGTGCCAGCAGCCAAGATCTTGCACTCCCCGTGGTTACGCAGTATTTT
TRBV18	few	TRBJ2-2	TRBD2	CASSPLLQRGRTGELFF	TGTGCCAGCTCACCACTCCTCCAGCGGGGGCGGACCGGGGAGCTGTTTTTT
TRBV15	-	TRBJ2-1	TRBD1	CATSRVDRDNEQFF	TGTGCCACCAGCAGAGTCGACAGGGACAATGAGCAGTTCTTC
TRBV5-6	-	TRBJ1-5	-	CASSLDQGYNQPQHF	TGTGCCAGCAGCTTGGACCAGGGCTACAATCAGCCCCAGCATTTT
TRBV6-5	-	TRBJ2-1	TRBD1	CAITGGLGSYNEQFF	TGTGCCATCACAGGGGGCTTGGGCTCCTACAATGAGCAGTTCTTC
TRBV30	-	TRBJ1-1	-	CAWSYASMNTEAFF	TGTGCCTGGAGTTATGCGAGCATGAACACTGAAGCTTTCTTT
TRBV7-9	-	TRBJ1-3	-	CASSLVAGNTIYF	TGTGCCAGCAGCTTAGTCGCGGGAAACACCATATATTTT
TRBV5-1	-	TRBJ2-2	-	CASSFSLLEAGELFF	TGCGCCAGCAGCTTTTCGCTTCTTGAGGCCGGGGAGCTGTTTTTT
TRBV5-1	once	TRBJ1-1	-	CASSFDSHGEAFF	TGCGCCAGCAGCTTCGACAGCCACGGCGAAGCTTTCTTT
TRBV28	-	TRBJ1-5	TRBD1	CASRRPGTGSNQPQHF	TGTGCCAGCAGGCGCCCAGGGACAGGGTCCAATCAGCCCCAGCATTTT
TRBV5-1	-	TRBJ2-7	-	CASSTPGVYEQYF	TGCGCCAGCAGCACGCCGGGGGTGTACGAGCAGTACTTC
TRBV7-9	-	TRBJ1-2	TRBD1	CASSLGDRVSYTF	TGTGCCAGCAGCTTAGGGGACAGGGTGAGCTACACCTTC
TRBV19	-	TRBJ1-4	-	CASTPWEDEKLFF	TGTGCCAGCACCCCTTGGGAGGATGAAAAACTGTTTTTT
TRBV6-6	-	TRBJ1-4	TRBD1	CASTQTGRNEKLFF	TGTGCCAGCACCCAGACAGGGAGAAATGAAAAACTGTTTTTT
TRBV30	-	TRBJ2-1	-	CAWNRGYNEQFF	TGTGCCTGGAATCGGGGCTACAATGAGCAGTTCTTC
TRBV18	once	TRBJ2-1	TRBD1	CASSPTGTGSINEQFF	TGTGCCAGCTCACCAACCGGGACAGGTAGTATCAATGAGCAGTTCTTC
TRBV14	-	TRBJ1-2	TRBD1	CASSQGQSTNYGYTF	TGTGCCAGCAGCCAGGGACAGTCTACTAACTATGGCTACACCTTC
TRBV6-5	few	TRBJ2-7	-	CASSYSPSGSYEQYF	TGTGCCAGCAGTTACAGTCCGAGTGGCTCCTACGAGCAGTACTTC
TRBV9	-	TRBJ2-1	TRBD2	CASSVVASGGLYNEQFF	TGTGCCAGCAGCGTAGTGGCTAGCGGGGGGCTATACAATGAGCAGTTCTTC
TRBV7-6	-	TRBJ2-3	TRBD2	CASSLVAGGRTDTQYF	TGTGCCAGCAGCTTAGTTGCGGGGGGCAGGACAGATACGCAGTATTTT
TRBV11-2	-	TRBJ2-7	TRBD1	CASSLGQGREQYF	TGTGCCAGCAGCCTCGGACAGGGGAGGGAGCAGTACTTC